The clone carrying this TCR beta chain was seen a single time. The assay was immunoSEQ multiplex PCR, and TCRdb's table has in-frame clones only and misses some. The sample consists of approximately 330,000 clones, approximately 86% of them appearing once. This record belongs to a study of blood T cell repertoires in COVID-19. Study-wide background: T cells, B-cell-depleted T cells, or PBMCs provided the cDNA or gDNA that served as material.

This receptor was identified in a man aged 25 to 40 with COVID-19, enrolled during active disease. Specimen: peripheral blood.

CDR3 sequence (DNA): TGTGCCAGTAGTACCGAGACATCAGGAAACACCATATATTTT. The encoded protein is CASSTETSGNTIYF. The rearrangement uses TRBV19 and TRBJ1-3, with D uncertain. CDR3 length equals 14 residues. V lost 4 bases and J lost 4, with 11 bases in between. CDR1 and CDR2 (germline): LNHDA, SQIVND (reference sequence).